This TCR beta chain was captured in a study of blood T cell repertoires in COVID-19. In the study overall: From the United States, Italy and Spain came samples of acute and convalescent COVID-19. Sources were T cells, B-cell-depleted T cells, or PBMCs; the material itself was cDNA or gDNA.

Per the original data handling: Counts of nucleated cells, estimated from reference gene primer amplification, were obtained. Method: immunoSEQ multiplex PCR; TCRdb's copy keeps in-frame clones and lacks some. That table furnishes V, J and clone size, whereas the DNA furnished D and trimming. The sample lists about 110,000 clones; approximately 72% were seen once. This receptor was taken from a woman aged 70-85 years with acute or convalescent COVID-19. Sequencing was done on a sample of peripheral blood.

CDR3 loop: CASSFDPAGNTEAFF. The CDR3 DNA reads as TGCGCCAGCAGCTTCGATCCGGCGGGGAACACTGAAGCTTTCTTT. The rearrangement joins TRBV5-1 to TRBJ1-1; D unclear. Per germline, CDR1 SGHRS and CDR2 YFSETQ. The CDR3 spans 15 residues. Trimming removed 2 bases at V and 1 base at J, with 12 bases between.